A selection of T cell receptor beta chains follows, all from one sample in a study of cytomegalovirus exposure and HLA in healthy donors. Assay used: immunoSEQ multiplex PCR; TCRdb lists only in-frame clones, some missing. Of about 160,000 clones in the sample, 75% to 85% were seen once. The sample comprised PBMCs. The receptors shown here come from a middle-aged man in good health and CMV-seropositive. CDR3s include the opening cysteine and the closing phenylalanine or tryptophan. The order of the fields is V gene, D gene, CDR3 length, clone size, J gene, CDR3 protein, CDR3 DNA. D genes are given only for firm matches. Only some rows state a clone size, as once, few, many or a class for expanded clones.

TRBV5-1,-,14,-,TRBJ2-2,CASSPGLFTGELFF,TGCGCCAGCAGCCCTGGACTGTTCACCGGGGAGCTGTTTTTT
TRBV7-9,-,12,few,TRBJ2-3,CASSSLADTQYF,TGTGCCAGCAGCTCTTTAGCAGATACGCAGTATTTT
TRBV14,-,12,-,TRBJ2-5,CASSQRQETQYF,TGTGCCAGCAGCCAACGCCAAGAGACCCAGTACTTC
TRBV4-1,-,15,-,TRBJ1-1,CASSQGQLMNTEAFF,TGCGCCAGCAGCCAAGGACAGCTCATGAACACTGAAGCTTTCTTT
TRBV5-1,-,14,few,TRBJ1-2,CASSPWTVNYGYTF,TGCGCCAGCAGCCCTTGGACAGTGAACTATGGCTACACCTTC
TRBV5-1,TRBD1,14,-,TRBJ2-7,CASSTGQASYEQYF,TGCGCCAGCAGCACGGGACAGGCCTCCTACGAGCAGTACTTC
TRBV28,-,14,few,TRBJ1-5,CASSSTRGNKAQHF,TGTGCCAGCAGCTCCACCCGGGGTAATAAGGCCCAGCATTTT
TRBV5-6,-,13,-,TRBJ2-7,CASSLDDWAEQYF,TGTGCCAGCAGCTTGGACGATTGGGCCGAGCAGTACTTC
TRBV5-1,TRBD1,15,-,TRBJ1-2,CASSSWDRGVWGYTF,TGCGCCAGCAGCTCCTGGGACAGGGGGGTCTGGGGCTACACCTTC
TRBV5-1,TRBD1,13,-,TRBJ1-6,CASTGQGNSPLHF,TGCGCCAGCACAGGACAGGGGAATTCACCCCTCCACTTT
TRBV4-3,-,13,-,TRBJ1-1,CASSTQRNTEAFF,TGCGCCAGCAGCACTCAAAGGAACACTGAAGCTTTCTTT
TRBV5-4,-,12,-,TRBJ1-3,CTSQGTGNTIYF,TGTACCAGCCAGGGAACTGGAAACACCATATATTTT
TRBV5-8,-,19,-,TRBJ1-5,CASSGDLRTGWDGNQPQHF,TGTGCCAGCAGCGGGGACCTCCGCACAGGGTGGGATGGCAATCAGCCCCAGCATTTT
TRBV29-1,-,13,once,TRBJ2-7,CSVVAISGYEQYF,TGCAGCGTTGTAGCTATTAGCGGCTACGAGCAGTACTTC
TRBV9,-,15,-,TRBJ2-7,CASSLQPGQSYEQYF,TGTGCCAGCAGCCTACAACCAGGACAGTCCTACGAGCAGTACTTC
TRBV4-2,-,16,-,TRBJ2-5,CASSRNTGTSQETQYF,TGTGCCAGCAGCCGGAATACTGGGACTTCCCAAGAGACCCAGTACTTC
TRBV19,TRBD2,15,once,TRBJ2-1,CASSIQRERFNEQFF,TGTGCCAGTAGTATTCAGCGGGAGAGGTTCAATGAGCAGTTCTTC
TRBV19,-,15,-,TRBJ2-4,CASNEVSGAKNIQYF,TGTGCCAGTAACGAAGTATCGGGAGCCAAAAACATTCAGTACTTC
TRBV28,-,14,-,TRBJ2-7,CASRRGDSKYEQYF,TGTGCCAGCAGGCGAGGGGACTCCAAGTACGAGCAGTACTTC
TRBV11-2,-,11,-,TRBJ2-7,CASSFLYEQYF,TGTGCCAGCAGCTTCCTCTACGAGCAGTACTTC
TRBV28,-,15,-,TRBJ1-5,CASTSRQAGIRPQHF,TGTGCCAGCACCTCGCGGCAGGCCGGGATTAGGCCCCAGCATTTT
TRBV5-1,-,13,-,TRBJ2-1,CASSLGLVSEQFF,TGCGCCAGCAGCTTGGGACTAGTCTCTGAGCAGTTCTTC
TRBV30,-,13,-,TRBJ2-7,CAWEGDKGYEQYF,TGTGCCTGGGAAGGGGACAAGGGATACGAGCAGTACTTC
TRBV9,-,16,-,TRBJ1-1,CASSESGRGMNTEAFF,TGTGCCAGCAGCGAATCGGGTCGGGGGATGAACACTGAAGCTTTCTTT
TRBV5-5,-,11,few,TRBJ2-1,CASSLLNEQFF,TGTGCCAGCAGCCTATTAAATGAGCAGTTCTTC
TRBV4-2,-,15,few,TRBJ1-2,CASSQERDIDYGYTF,TGTGCCAGCAGCCAAGAACGGGACATCGACTATGGCTACACCTTC
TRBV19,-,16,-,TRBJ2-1,CASSIVGGQRAFGLFF,TGTGCCAGTAGTATAGTCGGTGGCCAGAGGGCCTTTGGCCTGTTCTTC
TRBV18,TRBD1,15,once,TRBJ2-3,CASSQTQDRTDTQYF,TGTGCCAGCTCCCAAACACAGGACAGGACAGATACGCAGTATTTT
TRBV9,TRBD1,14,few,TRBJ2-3,CASSRDRLQDTQYF,TGTGCCAGCAGCCGGGACAGGCTCCAAGATACGCAGTATTTT
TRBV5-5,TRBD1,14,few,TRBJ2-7,CASSLGQGDYEQYF,TGTGCCAGCAGCCTGGGACAGGGTGACTACGAGCAGTACTTC
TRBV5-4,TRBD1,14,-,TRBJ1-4,CASSPGQQNEKLFF,TGTGCCAGCAGCCCGGGACAGCAAAATGAAAAACTGTTTTTT
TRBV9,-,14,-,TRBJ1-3,CASSVAGYGDTIYF,TGTGCCAGCAGCGTAGCGGGATATGGGGACACCATATATTTT
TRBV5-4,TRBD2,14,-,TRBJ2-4,CASSLGRTSGRSRF,TGTGCCAGCAGCTTGGGGCGGACTAGCGGGAGGTCGAGGTTC
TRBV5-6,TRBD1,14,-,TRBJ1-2,CASTRDRGFYGYTF,TGTGCCAGCACCAGGGACAGGGGCTTCTATGGCTACACCTTC
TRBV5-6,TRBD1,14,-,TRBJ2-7,CASGPGQGDYEQYF,TGTGCCAGCGGACCGGGACAGGGAGACTACGAGCAGTACTTC
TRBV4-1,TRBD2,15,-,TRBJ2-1,CASSPQRGGPNEQFF,TGCGCCAGCAGCCCCCAGCGGGGGGGCCCGAATGAGCAGTTCTTC
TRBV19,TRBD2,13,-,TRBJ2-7,CATTRGDSYEQYF,TGTGCCACCACGCGGGGGGATTCCTACGAGCAGTACTTC